Listed below are T cell receptor beta chains from one sample, sequenced in a study of T cells in Graves' hyperthyroidism and ophthalmopathy. TCRdb ran MiXCR on the multiplex PCR reads and lists one entry per CDR3 protein. Here the sample spans 550,000 to 850,000 distinct CDR3 sequences, around 20% being singletons. Sequenced: blood. The receptors here all came from a woman in her forties or fifties with Graves' hyperthyroidism that later progressed to Graves' ophthalmopathy. The CDR3 runs from the conserved cysteine through the conserved F or W. D genes are given only for firm matches. The size entry is marked missing in some rows and otherwise reads once, few, many or a size class.

CDR3 protein | CDR3 DNA | D gene | J gene | clone size | V gene
CASSLFHFRQPQHF | TGTGCCAGCAGCTTATTCCACTTTCGGCAGCCCCAGCATTTT | - | TRBJ1-5 | - | TRBV5-6
CASRRDREETQYF | TGTGCCAGCAGACGGGACAGGGAAGAGACCCAGTACTTC | TRBD1 | TRBJ2-5 | - | TRBV5-8
CSAETSGVSLGNTDTQYF | TGCAGTGCTGAGACTAGCGGGGTGTCGCTGGGTAACACAGATACGCAGTATTTT | TRBD2 | TRBJ2-3 | many | TRBV20-1
CASSPTDEQYF | TGTGCCAGCTCACCGACAGACGAGCAGTACTTC | - | TRBJ2-7 | many | TRBV18
CASSLDRVRDEKLFF | TGCGCCAGCAGTCTCGACAGAGTTAGGGATGAAAAACTGTTTTTT | - | TRBJ1-4 | - | TRBV5-1
CASSVELHENEQFF | TGTGCCAGCAGCGTAGAGCTGCATGAAAATGAGCAGTTCTTC | - | TRBJ2-1 | - | TRBV9
CASTADYGYTF | TGTGCCAGCACCGCGGATTATGGCTACACCTTC | - | TRBJ1-2 | many | TRBV2
CAIAGGTGELFF | TGTGCCATTGCCGGGGGCACCGGGGAGCTGTTTTTT | - | TRBJ2-2 | - | TRBV6-1
CAISSGTSGGYNEQFF | TGTGCCATCAGCTCCGGGACTAGCGGTGGCTACAATGAGCAGTTCTTC | TRBD2 | TRBJ2-1 | many | TRBV10-3
CASSYPPPGTGSYEQYF | TGTGCCAGCAGTTACCCCCCCCCCGGGACAGGGTCCTACGAGCAGTACTTC | TRBD1 | TRBJ2-7 | - | TRBV6-2/TRBV6-3
CAISERDGRGETQYF | TGTGCCATCAGTGAGCGGGATGGCCGAGGGGAGACCCAGTACTTC | - | TRBJ2-5 | many | TRBV10-3
CSARVYPGTGGSPLHF | TGCAGTGCTAGAGTCTACCCCGGGACAGGCGGTTCACCCCTCCACTTT | TRBD1 | TRBJ1-6 | few | TRBV20-1
CASSAAGTYYEQYF | TGTGCCAGCAGCGCCGCAGGGACCTACTACGAGCAGTACTTC | - | TRBJ2-7 | - | TRBV5-4
CSAMALRANTQYF | TGCAGTGCTATGGCCCTAAGGGCGAATACGCAGTATTTT | - | TRBJ2-3 | few | TRBV20-1
CASSHERGRAGELFF | TGTGCCAGCAGCCATGAGCGGGGGAGGGCCGGGGAGCTGTTTTTT | TRBD2 | TRBJ2-2 | - | TRBV3-1
CASSHPDWSGAFF | TGCGCCAGCAGCCATCCCGACTGGTCTGGAGCTTTCTTT | - | TRBJ1-1 | few | TRBV4-1
CSVEAGGPVDTQYF | TGCAGCGTTGAAGCGGGGGGGCCAGTAGATACGCAGTATTTT | TRBD2 | TRBJ2-3 | few | TRBV29-1
CASSLATGLSYEQYF | TGTGCCAGCAGCTTAGCGACAGGCCTTTCCTACGAGCAGTACTTC | - | TRBJ2-7 | many | TRBV7-9
CASGGTAGRNTEAFF | TGTGCCAGCGGGGGTACAGCTGGTCGAAATACTGAAGCTTTCTTT | - | TRBJ1-1 | many | TRBV12-3/TRBV12-4
CASSDTSGQITTQHF | TGTGCCAGCAGTGACACGTCGGGACAGATCACGACCCAGCATTTT | TRBD1 | TRBJ1-5 | many | TRBV6-1
CATYLRPGNTIYF | TGTGCCACCTATTTGAGGCCTGGAAACACCATATATTTT | - | TRBJ1-3 | once | TRBV10-3
CASSRDRVDSPLHF | TGTGCCAGCAGCCGGGACAGGGTTGATTCACCCCTCCACTTT | TRBD1 | TRBJ1-6 | few | TRBV7-9
CASSQVGLAGTYNEQFF | TGTGCCAGCAGCCAGGTAGGACTAGCGGGGACCTACAATGAGCAGTTCTTC | TRBD2 | TRBJ2-1 | many | TRBV3-1
CASSLGGDISSYEQYF | TGTGCCAGCAGCTTAGGCGGGGACATTTCGTCCTACGAGCAGTACTTC | - | TRBJ2-7 | many | TRBV13
CASSSRLAGGPSVDTQYF | TGTGCCAGCAGCTCCCGACTAGCGGGGGGGCCAAGTGTGGATACGCAGTATTTT | TRBD2 | TRBJ2-3 | - | TRBV7-9
CASSSLYRVAGHNEQFF | TGTGCCAGCAGTTCCTTGTACCGGGTAGCAGGACACAATGAGCAGTTCTTC | - | TRBJ2-1 | - | TRBV6-1
CASSQDRINQPQHF | TGTGCCAGCAGCCAAGATCGGATTAATCAGCCCCAGCATTTT | - | TRBJ1-5 | many | TRBV3-1
CAISEGGGSEQFF | TGTGCCATCAGTGAGGGGGGGGGTAGTGAGCAGTTCTTC | TRBD2 | TRBJ2-1 | - | TRBV10-3
CASGGVATNEKLFF | TGTGCCAGTGGGGGGGTTGCAACTAATGAAAAACTGTTTTTT | - | TRBJ1-4 | - | TRBV27
CASSPRLDGTTGELFF | TGTGCCAGCTCACCACGCCTGGATGGGACCACCGGGGAGCTGTTTTTT | - | TRBJ2-2 | - | TRBV18
CASSLRDRRANEQFF | TGTGCCAGCAGCTTGAGGGACCGAAGGGCGAATGAGCAGTTCTTC | - | TRBJ2-1 | - | TRBV7-2
CAISDVGTQYF | TGTGCCATCAGTGACGTGGGGACCCAGTACTTC | - | TRBJ2-5 | few | TRBV10-3
CSARDPGRMNTEAFF | TGCAGTGCTAGAGATCCGGGCCGTATGAACACTGAAGCTTTCTTT | - | TRBJ1-1 | many | TRBV20-1
CASSQGQDEQFF | TGTGCCAGCAGCCAAGGACAGGATGAGCAGTTCTTC | TRBD1 | TRBJ2-1 | - | TRBV5-8
CASRSGGQQYHTDTQYF | TGCGCCAGCAGATCAGGCGGCCAGCAGTATCACACAGATACGCAGTATTTT | - | TRBJ2-3 | many | TRBV5-1
CASSKMGYEQYF | TGTGCCAGCAGTAAGATGGGCTACGAGCAGTACTTC | - | TRBJ2-7 | - | TRBV7-9
CASTTGGGGNTEAFF | TGTGCCAGCACTACTGGGGGGGGCGGGAACACTGAAGCTTTCTTT | - | TRBJ1-1 | - | TRBV2
CASSSRGLRELFF | TGTGCCAGCAGCTCCAGGGGGCTTCGAGAACTGTTTTTT | TRBD1 | TRBJ1-4 | few | TRBV13
CASSSIEVGAIEDTQYF | TGTGCCAGCAGCTCCATAGAGGTGGGAGCTATAGAAGATACGCAGTATTTT | - | TRBJ2-3 | - | TRBV5-6
CSAYSGTGLETQYF | TGCAGTGCTTATTCCGGGACAGGGTTAGAGACCCAGTACTTC | TRBD1 | TRBJ2-5 | - | TRBV20-1
CATSRDRTAQETQYF | TGTGCCACCAGCAGAGACCGGACAGCCCAAGAGACCCAGTACTTC | - | TRBJ2-5 | many | TRBV15
CASSLAAGPETQYF | TGTGCCAGCAGCTTAGCGGCGGGGCCAGAGACCCAGTACTTC | - | TRBJ2-5 | few | TRBV7-9
CASSLRSRGLRGVSSNYGYTF | TGTGCCAGCAGTTTGAGGAGCAGGGGACTGCGCGGGGTCAGTTCTAACTATGGCTACACCTTC | - | TRBJ1-2 | many | TRBV12-3/TRBV12-4
CASSLASGGVGYEQYF | TGTGCCAGCAGCTTAGCTAGCGGGGGAGTAGGGTACGAGCAGTACTTC | TRBD2 | TRBJ2-7 | few | TRBV5-4
CATSETVHYEQYF | TGTGCCACCAGCGAGACGGTGCACTACGAGCAGTACTTC | - | TRBJ2-7 | many | TRBV15
CASSSSPGTQGETQYF | TGCGCCAGCAGCTCCAGCCCCGGGACTCAAGGGGAGACCCAGTACTTC | - | TRBJ2-5 | - | TRBV5-1
CASSSYRGQAGNTIYF | TGTGCCAGCAGCTCCTACAGGGGTCAGGCCGGAAACACCATATATTTT | TRBD1 | TRBJ1-3 | - | TRBV11-2